This T cell receptor (beta chain) derives from a study of neoadjuvant anti-PD-1 for oral cavity cancer. For the study at large: Nivolumab at 3 mg/kg was mostly given biweekly, three to four doses, pre-surgery.

Points from the study as a whole: Each response group had just three patients in TCR analyses. Expansion of preexisting intratumoral clones was suggested to aid response.

The CDR3 covers 16 residues. V was pared by 5 bases and J by 2 bases, with 5 bases of the junction left unmatched. The V gene's germline CDR1 is SGHTA and CDR2 FQGNSA. This clone came up a few times. The antigen remains unidentified. Measured with immunoSEQ multiplex PCR; TCRdb has only the in-frame clones, and not every one. The repertoire holds 9,500 to 12,000 clones, over 40% seen once, with roughly a quarter in the top ten. This chain connects TRBV7-2 to TRBJ2-5; 13 nucleotides match TRBD2. This TCR was sampled from a person aged 40 to 85 with oral cavity squamous cell carcinoma. The sample consisted of tumor tissue, taken before nivolumab (anti-PD-1) treatment. The CDR3 bases are TGTGCCAGCAGCGATAAACTAGCGGGGGGGCAAGAGACCCAGTACTTC. The encoded protein is CASSDKLAGGQETQYF.